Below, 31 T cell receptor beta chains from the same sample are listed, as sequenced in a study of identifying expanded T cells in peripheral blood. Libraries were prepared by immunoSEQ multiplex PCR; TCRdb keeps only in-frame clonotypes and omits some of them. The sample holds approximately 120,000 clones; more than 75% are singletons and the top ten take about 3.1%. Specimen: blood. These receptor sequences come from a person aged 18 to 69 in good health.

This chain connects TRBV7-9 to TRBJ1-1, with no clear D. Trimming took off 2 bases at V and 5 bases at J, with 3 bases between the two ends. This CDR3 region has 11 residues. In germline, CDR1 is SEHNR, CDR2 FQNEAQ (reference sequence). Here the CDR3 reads CASSLPTEAFF. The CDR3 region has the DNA TGTGCCAGCAGCTTACCGACTGAAGCTTTCTTT. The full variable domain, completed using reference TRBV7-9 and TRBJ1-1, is DTGVSQNPRHKITKRGQNVTFRCDPISEHNRLYWYRQTLGQGPEFLTYFQNEAQLEKSRLLSDRFSAERPKGSFSTLEIQRTEQGDSAMYLCASSLPTEAFFGQGTRLTVV.

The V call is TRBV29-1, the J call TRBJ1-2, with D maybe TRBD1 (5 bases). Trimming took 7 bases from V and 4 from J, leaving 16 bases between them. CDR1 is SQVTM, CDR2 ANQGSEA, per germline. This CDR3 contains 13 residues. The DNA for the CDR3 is TGCAGCGCCGACAGCGATAACCTCTATGGCTACACCTTC. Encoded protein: CSADSDNLYGYTF. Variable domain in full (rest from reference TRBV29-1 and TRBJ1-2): SAVISQKPSRDICQRGTSLTIQCQVDSQVTMMFWYRQQPGQSLTLIATANQGSEATYESGFVIDKFPISRPNLTFSTLTVSNMSPEDSSIYLCSADSDNLYGYTFGSGTRLTVV.

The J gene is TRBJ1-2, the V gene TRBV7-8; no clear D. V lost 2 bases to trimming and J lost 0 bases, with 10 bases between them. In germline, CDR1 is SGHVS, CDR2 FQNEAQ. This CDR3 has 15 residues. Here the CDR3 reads CASSLSAGANYGYTF. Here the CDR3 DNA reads TGTGCCAGCAGCTTATCGGCCGGAGCTAACTATGGCTACACCTTC.

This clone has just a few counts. The CDR3 is CASSLVAGARFYGYTF. The CDR3 nucleotides are TGTGCCAGCAGCTTAGTGGCCGGGGCCCGATTCTATGGCTACACCTTC. The V and J genes are TRBV11-2 and TRBJ1-2; tentatively, D is TRBD1 (5 bases). This CDR3 has 16 residues. Germline V lookup: CDR1 SGHAT, CDR2 FQNNGV. The ends were cut back, 1 base at V and 4 bases at J, with 16 bases in the middle. The full variable domain, its missing parts supplied by reference TRBV11-2 and TRBJ1-2, is EAGVAQSPRYKIIEKRQSVAFWCNPISGHATLYWYQQILGQGPKLLIQFQNNGVVDDSQLPKDRFSAERLKGVDSTLKIQPAKLEDSAVYLCASSLVAGARFYGYTFGSGTRLTVV.

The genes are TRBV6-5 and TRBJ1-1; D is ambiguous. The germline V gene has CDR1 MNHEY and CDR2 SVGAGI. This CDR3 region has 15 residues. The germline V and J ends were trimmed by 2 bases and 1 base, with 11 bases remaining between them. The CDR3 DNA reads TGTGCCAGCAGTTACCAGGAGGGTGCGAACACTGAAGCTTTCTTT. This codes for CASSYQEGANTEAFF.

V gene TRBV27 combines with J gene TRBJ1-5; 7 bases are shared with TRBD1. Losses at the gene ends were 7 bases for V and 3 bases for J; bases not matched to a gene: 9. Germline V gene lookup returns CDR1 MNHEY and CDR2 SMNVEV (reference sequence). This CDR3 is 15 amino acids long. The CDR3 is CASKIQGTYNQPQHF. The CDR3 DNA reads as TGTGCCAGCAAGATACAGGGGACGTACAATCAGCCCCAGCATTTT.

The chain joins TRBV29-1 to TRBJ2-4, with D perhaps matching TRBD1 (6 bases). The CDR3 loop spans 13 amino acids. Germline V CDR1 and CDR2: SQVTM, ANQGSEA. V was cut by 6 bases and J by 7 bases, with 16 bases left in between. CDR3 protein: CSVKPTGANIQYF. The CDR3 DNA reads TGCAGCGTCAAACCGACAGGAGCCAACATTCAGTACTTC.

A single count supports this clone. This CDR3 reads CASSEGPVTRRQFF. Written as DNA, the CDR3 is TGTGCCAGCAGCGAGGGACCCGTAACCAGAAGGCAGTTCTTC. The chain carries TRBV5-8 and TRBJ2-1; the D call may be TRBD1 or TRBD2 (5 bases each). The CDR3 is 14 residues long. V was trimmed by 4 bases and J by 12 bases, leaving 20 bases between them. Germline V gives CDR1 SGHTS, CDR2 YDEGEE.

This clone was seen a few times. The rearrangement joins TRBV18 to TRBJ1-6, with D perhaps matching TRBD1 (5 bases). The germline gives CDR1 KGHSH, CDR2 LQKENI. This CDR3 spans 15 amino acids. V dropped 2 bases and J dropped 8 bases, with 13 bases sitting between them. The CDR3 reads CASSPSAGKDSPLHF. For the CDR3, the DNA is TGTGCCAGCTCACCAAGCGCAGGGAAAGATTCACCCCTCCACTTT.

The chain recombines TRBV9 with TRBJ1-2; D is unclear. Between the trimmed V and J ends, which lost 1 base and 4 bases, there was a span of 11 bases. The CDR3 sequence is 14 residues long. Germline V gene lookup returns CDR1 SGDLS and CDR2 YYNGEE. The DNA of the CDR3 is TGTGCCAGCAGCGTATCGCCAACCTTCTATGGCTACACCTTC. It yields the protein CASSVSPTFYGYTF.

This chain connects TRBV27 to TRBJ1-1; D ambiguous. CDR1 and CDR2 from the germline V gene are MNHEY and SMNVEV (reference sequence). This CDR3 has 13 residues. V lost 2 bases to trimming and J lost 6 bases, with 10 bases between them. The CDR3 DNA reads TGTGCCAGCAGTTTAATGGGGATGTCTGAAGCTTTCTTT. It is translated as CASSLMGMSEAFF.

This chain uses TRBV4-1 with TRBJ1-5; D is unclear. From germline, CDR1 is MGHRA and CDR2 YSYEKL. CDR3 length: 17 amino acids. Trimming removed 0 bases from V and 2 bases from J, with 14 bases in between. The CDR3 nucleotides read TGCGCCAGCAGCCAAGACAACGGACCCGTGGGCAATCAGCCCCAGCATTTT. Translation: CASSQDNGPVGNQPQHF.

The CDR3 protein is CASSDLRGAADTQYF. CDR3 nucleotides: TGTGCCAGCAGTGATCTGCGGGGGGCCGCAGATACGCAGTATTTT. The chain has TRBV25-1 and TRBJ2-3; the match to TRBD2 covers 8 bases. The CDR3 is 15 amino acids. Germline assignment: CDR1 MGHDK and CDR2 SYGVNS. J gave up 4 bases and V 3 bases, and 6 bases lay outside the gene matches.

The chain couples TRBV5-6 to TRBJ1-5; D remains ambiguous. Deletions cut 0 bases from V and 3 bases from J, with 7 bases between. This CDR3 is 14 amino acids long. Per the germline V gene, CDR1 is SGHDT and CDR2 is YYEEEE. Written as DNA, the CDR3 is TGTGCCAGCAGCTTGGGCGCCCTCAATCAGCCCCAGCATTTT. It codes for CASSLGALNQPQHF.

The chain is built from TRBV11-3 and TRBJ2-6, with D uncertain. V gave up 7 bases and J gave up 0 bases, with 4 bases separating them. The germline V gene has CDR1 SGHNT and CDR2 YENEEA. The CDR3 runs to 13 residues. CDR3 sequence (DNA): TGTGCCAGCACCCTCTCTGGGGCCAACGTCCTGACTTTC. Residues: CASTLSGANVLTF.

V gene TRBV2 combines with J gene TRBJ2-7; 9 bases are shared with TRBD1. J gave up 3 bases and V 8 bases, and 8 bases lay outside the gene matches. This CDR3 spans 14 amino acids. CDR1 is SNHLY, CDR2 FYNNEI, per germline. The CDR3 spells CASGGTGSFYEQYF. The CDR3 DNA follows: TGTGCCAGCGGCGGGACAGGGAGTTTCTACGAGCAGTACTTC.

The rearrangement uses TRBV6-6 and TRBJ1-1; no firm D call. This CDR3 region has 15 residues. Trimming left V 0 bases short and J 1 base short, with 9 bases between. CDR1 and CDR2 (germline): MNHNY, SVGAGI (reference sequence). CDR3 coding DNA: TGTGCCAGCAGTTACTCGGGAACTGGGAACACTGAAGCTTTCTTT. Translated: CASSYSGTGNTEAFF.

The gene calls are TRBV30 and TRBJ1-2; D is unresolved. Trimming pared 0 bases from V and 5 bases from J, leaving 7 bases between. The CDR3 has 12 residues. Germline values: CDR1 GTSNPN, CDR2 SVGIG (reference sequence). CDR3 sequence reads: CAWSVGTYGYTF. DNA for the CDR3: TGTGCCTGGAGTGTAGGCACATATGGCTACACCTTC.

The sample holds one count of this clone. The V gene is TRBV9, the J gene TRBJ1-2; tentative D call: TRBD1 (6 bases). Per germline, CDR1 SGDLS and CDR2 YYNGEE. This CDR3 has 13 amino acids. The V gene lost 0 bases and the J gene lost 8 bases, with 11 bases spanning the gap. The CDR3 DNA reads TGTGCCAGCAGCGTAGGCCCCCAGGGGGGCTACACCTTC. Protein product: CASSVGPQGGYTF.

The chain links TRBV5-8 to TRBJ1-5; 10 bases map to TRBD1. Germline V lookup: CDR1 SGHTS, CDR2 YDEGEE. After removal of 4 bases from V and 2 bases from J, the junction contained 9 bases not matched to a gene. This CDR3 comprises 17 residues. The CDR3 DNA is TGTGCCAGCAGCCCCCGGGACAGGGGAAAGGGCAATCAGCCCCAGCATTTT. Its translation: CASSPRDRGKGNQPQHF.

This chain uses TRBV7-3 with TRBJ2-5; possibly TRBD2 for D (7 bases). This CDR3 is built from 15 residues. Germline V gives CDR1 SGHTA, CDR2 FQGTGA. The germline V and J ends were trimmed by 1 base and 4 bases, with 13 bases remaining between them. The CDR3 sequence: CASSLSGGGGETQYF. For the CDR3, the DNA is TGTGCCAGCAGCTTAAGCGGCGGGGGCGGAGAGACCCAGTACTTC.

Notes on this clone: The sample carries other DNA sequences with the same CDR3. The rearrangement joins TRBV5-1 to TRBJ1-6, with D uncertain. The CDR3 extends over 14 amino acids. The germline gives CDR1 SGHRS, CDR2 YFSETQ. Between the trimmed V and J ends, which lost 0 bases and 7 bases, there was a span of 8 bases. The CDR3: CASSLGQLNSPLHF. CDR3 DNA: TGCGCCAGCAGCTTGGGGCAACTGAATTCACCCCTCCACTTT.

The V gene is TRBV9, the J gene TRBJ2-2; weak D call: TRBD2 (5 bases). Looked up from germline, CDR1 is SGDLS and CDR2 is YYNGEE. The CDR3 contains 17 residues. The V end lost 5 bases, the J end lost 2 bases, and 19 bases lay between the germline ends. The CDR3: CASSGGGGYLNTGELFF. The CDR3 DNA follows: TGTGCCAGCAGTGGCGGCGGAGGCTACCTAAACACCGGGGAGCTGTTTTTT.

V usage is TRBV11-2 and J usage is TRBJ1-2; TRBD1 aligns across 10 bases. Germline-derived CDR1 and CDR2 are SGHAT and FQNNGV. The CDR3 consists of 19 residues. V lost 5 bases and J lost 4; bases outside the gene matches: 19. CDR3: CASSESAGQGHYYTYGYTF. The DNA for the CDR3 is TGTGCCAGCAGCGAAAGCGCGGGACAGGGGCACTATTACACCTATGGCTACACCTTC.

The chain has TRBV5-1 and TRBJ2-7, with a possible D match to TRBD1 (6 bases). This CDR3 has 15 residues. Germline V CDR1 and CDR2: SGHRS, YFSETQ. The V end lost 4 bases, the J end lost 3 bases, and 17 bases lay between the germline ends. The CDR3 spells CASSPQNRVRYEQYF. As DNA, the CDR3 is TGCGCCAGCAGCCCCCAGAACAGGGTCCGCTACGAGCAGTACTTC.

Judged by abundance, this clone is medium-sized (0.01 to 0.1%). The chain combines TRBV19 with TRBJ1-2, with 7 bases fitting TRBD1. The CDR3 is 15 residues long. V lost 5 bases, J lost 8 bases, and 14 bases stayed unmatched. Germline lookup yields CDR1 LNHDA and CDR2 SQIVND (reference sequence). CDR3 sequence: CASSVDNRGRGGYTF. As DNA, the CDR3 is TGTGCCAGTAGTGTCGACAACAGGGGACGGGGCGGCTACACCTTC.

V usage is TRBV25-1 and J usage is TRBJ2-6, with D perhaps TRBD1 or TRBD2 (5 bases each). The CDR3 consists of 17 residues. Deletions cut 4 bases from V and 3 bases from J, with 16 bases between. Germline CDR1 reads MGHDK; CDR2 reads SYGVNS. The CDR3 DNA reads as TGTGCCAGCAGTGGGGACCGGGGTTTCTTTGGGGCCAACGTCCTGACTTTC. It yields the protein CASSGDRGFFGANVLTF.

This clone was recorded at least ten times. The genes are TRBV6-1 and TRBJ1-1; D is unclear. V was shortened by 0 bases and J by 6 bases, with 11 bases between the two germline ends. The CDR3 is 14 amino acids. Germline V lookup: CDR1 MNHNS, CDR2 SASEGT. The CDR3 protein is CASSEAPDWAEAFF. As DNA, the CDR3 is TGTGCCAGCAGTGAAGCCCCCGATTGGGCTGAAGCTTTCTTT.

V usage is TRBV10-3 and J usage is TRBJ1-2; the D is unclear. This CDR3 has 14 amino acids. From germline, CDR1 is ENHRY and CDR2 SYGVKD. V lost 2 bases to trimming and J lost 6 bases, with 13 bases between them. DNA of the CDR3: TGTGCCATCAGTGAGGGTGGAGGCGGTCATGGCTACACCTTC. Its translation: CAISEGGGGHGYTF.

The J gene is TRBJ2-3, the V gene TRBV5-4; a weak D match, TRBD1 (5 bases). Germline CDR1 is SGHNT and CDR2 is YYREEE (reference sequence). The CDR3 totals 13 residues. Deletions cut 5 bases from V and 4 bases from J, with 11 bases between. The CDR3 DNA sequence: TGTGCCAGCAGAGGACAATCCGCAGATACGCAGTATTTT. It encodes CASRGQSADTQYF. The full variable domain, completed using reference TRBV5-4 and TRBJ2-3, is ETGVTQSPTHLIKTRGQQVTLRCSSQSGHNTVSWYQQALGQGPQFIFQYYREEENGRGNFPPRFSGLQFPNYSSELNVNALELDDSALYLCASRGQSADTQYFGPGTRLTVL.

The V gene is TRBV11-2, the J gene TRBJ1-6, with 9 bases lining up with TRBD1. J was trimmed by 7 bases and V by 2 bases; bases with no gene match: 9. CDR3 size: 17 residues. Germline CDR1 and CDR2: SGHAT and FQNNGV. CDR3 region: CASSLNGLGTGNSPLHF. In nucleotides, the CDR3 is TGTGCCAGCAGCTTAAACGGTTTAGGGACAGGGAATTCACCCCTCCACTTT.